This TCR beta chain comes out of a study of tumor-infiltrating lymphocytes in primary liver carcinoma. Overall study results and limits: For tumor-adjacent and tumor-blood pairs, overlap was less than that seen for tumor region pairs.

A primer in the constant region served to generate TCR beta cDNA from approximately 500 ng of total RNA. Construction of TCR beta libraries relied on three successive nested multiplex PCR rounds employing slightly modified ARM-PCR. TCRdb processed the multiplex PCR reads anew with MiXCR; each CDR3 protein has one entry. The repertoire consists of roughly 48,000 distinct CDR3 sequences, with over 65% occurring once and the leading ten covering more than 25%. Unsorted bulk tissue, roughly 19-34 mg of it, served as the source for co-extraction of RNA and DNA. Uniformly, tumor samples exhibited a viable tumor cell fraction exceeding 75%. As concerns this clonotype: Its antigen is currently unknown. An end of the junction does not agree with germline; a read error may underlie this.

Sequencing was carried out using liver tumor tissue from sampling region 3. Sample subset: tumor region T3, left-lateral pole. The TCR originated in a man aged 35 to 55 with primary liver carcinoma and hepatitis B virus infection.

CDR3 sequence (DNA): TGTGCCAGCAGCAAGTCCCCCGGGACAGGGGGCACCGGGGAGCTGTTTTTT. This sequence encodes CASSKSPGTGGTGELFF. The V call is TRBV4-1, the J call TRBJ2-2; 11 bases are a match to TRBD1. This CDR3 has 17 residues. Per germline, CDR1 MGHRA and CDR2 YSYEKL.